The entry below describes one TCR beta chain. This CDR3 contains 15 residues. Trimming took 5 bases from V and 0 from J, leaving 11 bases between them. The V gene's germline CDR1 is PRHDT and CDR2 FYEKMQ (reference sequence). The record originates from a study of shared T cell receptors in the human thymus. Profiling relied on immunoSEQ multiplex PCR, and the TCRdb table lists in-frame clones only, not all of them. The sample holds some 700,000 clones, around 85% seen once. The same data also contributed to another study, on human thymus T cells. This second report adds: Healthy Finnish infants undergoing corrective surgery for congenital heart defects were used as donors. Resected material from corrective heart surgery provided the thymus tissue analysed. Thymic as well as blood repertoires seemed to favor certain V and J genes unevenly. Overlap was high between thymic repertoires from unrelated individuals, as reported in related research.

This chain joins TRBV13 and TRBJ1-3; D is undetermined. The sequenced sample was thymocytes. This TCR was recovered from a girl in the first two years of life with a congenital heart defect. This CDR3 reads CASSTQDYSGNTIYF. The CDR3 nucleotides are TGTGCCAGCAGCACCCAGGACTACTCTGGAAACACCATATATTTT. Using reference TRBV13 and TRBJ1-3 for the parts outside the CDR3, the full variable domain is AAGVIQSPRHLIKEKRETATLKCYPIPRHDTVYWYQQGPGQDPQFLISFYEKMQSDKGSIPDRFSAQQFSDYHSELNMSSLELGDSALYFCASSTQDYSGNTIYFGEGSWLTVV.